This T cell receptor (beta chain) was recovered during a study of blood T cell repertoires in COVID-19. The wider study: COVID-19 samples collected from the United States, Italy and Spain covered acute and convalescent phases.

Original processing methods: Reference gene primer amplification gave estimated nucleated cell counts. Clones were read by immunoSEQ multiplex PCR, and TCRdb kept only the in-frame ones, dropping some. The V and J calls and clone size are taken from that table; D and trimming were inferred from the DNA. The data contain some 320,000 clones, approximately 89% of them singletons. The TCR sequence derives from a woman aged 45-59 years who had recovered from COVID-19. Specimen: peripheral blood.

The CDR3 reads CASSYSRYSPNTGELFF. CDR3 bases: TGTGCCAGCAGTTACTCGAGATATAGCCCGAACACCGGGGAGCTGTTTTTT. J is TRBJ2-2 and V is TRBV6-2 or TRBV6-3, with D uncertain. Trimming left V 0 bases short and J 0 bases short, with 11 bases between. This CDR3 contains 17 residues. The germline V gene encodes CDR1 MNHEY and CDR2 SVGEGT.